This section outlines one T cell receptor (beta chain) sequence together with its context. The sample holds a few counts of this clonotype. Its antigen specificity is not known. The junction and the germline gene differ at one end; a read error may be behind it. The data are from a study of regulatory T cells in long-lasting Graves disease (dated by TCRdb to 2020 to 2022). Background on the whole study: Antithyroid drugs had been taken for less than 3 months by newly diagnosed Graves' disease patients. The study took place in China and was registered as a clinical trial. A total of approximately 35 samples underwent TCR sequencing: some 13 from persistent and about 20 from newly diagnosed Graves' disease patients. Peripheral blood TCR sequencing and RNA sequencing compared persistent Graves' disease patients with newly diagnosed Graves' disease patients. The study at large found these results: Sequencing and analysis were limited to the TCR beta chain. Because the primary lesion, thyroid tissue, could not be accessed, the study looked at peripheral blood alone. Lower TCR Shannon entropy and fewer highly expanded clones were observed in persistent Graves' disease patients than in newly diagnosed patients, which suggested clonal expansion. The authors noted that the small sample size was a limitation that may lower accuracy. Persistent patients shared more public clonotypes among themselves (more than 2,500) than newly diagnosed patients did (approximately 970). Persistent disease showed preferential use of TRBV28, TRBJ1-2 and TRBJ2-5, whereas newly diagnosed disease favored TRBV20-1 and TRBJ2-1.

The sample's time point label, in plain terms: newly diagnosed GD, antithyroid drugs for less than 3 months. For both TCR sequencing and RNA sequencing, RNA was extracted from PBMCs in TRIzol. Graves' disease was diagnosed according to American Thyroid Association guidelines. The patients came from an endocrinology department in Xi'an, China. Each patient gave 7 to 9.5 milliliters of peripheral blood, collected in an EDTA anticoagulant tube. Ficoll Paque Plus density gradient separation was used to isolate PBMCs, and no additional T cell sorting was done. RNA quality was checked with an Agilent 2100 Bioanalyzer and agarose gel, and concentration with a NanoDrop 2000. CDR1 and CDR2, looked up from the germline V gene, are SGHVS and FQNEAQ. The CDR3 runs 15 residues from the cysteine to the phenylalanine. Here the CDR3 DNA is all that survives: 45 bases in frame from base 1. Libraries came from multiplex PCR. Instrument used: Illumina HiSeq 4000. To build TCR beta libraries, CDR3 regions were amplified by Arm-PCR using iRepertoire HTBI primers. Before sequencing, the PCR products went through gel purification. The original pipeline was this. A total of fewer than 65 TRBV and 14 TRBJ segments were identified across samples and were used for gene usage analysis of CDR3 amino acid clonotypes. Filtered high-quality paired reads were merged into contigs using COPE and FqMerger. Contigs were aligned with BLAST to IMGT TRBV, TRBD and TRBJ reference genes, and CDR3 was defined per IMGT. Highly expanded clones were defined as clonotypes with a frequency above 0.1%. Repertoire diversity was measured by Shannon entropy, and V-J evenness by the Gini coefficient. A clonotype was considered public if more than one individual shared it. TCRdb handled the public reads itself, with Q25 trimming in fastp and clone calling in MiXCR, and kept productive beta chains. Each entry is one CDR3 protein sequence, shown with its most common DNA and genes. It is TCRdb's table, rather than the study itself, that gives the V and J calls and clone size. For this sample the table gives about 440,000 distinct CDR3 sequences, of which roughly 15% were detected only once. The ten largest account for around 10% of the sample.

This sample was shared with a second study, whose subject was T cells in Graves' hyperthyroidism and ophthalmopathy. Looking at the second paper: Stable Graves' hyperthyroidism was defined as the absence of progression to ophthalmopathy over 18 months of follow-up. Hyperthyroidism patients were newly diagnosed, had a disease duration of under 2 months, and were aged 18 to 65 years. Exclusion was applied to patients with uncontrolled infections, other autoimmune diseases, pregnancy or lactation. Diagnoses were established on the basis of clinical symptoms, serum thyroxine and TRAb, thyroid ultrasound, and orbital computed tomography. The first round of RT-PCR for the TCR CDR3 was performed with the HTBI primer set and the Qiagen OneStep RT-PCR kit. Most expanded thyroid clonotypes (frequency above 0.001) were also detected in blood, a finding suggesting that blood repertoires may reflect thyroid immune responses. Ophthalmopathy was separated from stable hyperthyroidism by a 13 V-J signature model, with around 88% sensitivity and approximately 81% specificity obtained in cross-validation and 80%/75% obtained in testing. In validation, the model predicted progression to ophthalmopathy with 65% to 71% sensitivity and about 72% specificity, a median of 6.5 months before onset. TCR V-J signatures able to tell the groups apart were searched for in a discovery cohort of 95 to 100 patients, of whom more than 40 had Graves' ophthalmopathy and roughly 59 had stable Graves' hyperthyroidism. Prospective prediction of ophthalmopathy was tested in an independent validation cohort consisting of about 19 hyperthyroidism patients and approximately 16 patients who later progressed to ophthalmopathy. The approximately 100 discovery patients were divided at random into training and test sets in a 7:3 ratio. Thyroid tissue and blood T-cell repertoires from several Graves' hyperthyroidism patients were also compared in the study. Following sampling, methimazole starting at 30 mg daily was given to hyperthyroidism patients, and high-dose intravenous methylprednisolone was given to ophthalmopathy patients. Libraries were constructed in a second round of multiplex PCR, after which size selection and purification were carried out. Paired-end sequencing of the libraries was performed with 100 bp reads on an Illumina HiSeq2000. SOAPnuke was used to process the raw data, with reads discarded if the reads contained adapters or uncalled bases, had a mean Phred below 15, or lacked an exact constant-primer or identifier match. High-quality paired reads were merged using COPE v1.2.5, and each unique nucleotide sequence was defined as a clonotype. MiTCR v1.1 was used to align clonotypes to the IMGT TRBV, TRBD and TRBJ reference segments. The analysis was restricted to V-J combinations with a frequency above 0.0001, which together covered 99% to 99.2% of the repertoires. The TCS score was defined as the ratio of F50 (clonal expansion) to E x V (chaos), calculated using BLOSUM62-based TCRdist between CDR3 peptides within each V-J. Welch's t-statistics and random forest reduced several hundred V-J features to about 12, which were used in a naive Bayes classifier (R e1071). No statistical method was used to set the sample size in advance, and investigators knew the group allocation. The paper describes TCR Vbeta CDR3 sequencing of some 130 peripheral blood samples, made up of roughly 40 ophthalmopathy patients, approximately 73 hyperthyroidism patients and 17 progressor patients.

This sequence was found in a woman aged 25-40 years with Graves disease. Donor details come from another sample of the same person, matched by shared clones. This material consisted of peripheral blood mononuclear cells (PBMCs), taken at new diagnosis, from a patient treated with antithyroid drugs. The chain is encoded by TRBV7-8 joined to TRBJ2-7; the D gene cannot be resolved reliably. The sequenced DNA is TGTGCCAGCAGCTTAGCGCTCGCTACCTCCCACGAGCAGTACTTC. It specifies CASSLALATSHEQYF.